The clone carrying this T cell receptor beta chain was observed a handful of times. Antigen specificity is unknown. Stated time point: patch test 1, 2 weeks after DPC sensitization. Indicated treatment: therapeutic diphenylcyclopropenone sensitization with weekly scalp DPC. Venepuncture was done earlier than the placement of each patch test. This CDR3 has 14 amino acids. Germline V gene sequence: CDR1 SGHTA, CDR2 FQGNSA. Trimming shortened V by 4 bases and J by 5 bases, and 9 bases separated the two germline ends. These data come from a study of human T cells and chemical hapten exposure. Individual cDNA molecules each carried unique molecular identifiers attached by the library. TCRdb itself ran the RACE reads through MiXCR, one entry per CDR3 protein. The sample holds 95,000 to 150,000 distinct CDR3 sequences, roughly 15% seen once. General study findings and limits: Patch test score showed a positive correlation with PT1 expanded TCR counts. Sensitization with DPC brought no change to TCRs above 1 in 1000 in frequency.

The sequence came from a man aged 18 to 29 with alopecia areata. Some clones in this sample may be carry-over from other donors' samples. This specimen consisted of whole blood, obtained in connection with sensitization to the hapten diphenylcyclopropenone (DPC). The chain combines TRBV7-2 with TRBJ1-6; D not certain. CDR3 coding DNA: TGTGCCAGCAGCTCTGAGACTCATAATTCACCCCTCCACTTT. Its translation: CASSSETHNSPLHF.